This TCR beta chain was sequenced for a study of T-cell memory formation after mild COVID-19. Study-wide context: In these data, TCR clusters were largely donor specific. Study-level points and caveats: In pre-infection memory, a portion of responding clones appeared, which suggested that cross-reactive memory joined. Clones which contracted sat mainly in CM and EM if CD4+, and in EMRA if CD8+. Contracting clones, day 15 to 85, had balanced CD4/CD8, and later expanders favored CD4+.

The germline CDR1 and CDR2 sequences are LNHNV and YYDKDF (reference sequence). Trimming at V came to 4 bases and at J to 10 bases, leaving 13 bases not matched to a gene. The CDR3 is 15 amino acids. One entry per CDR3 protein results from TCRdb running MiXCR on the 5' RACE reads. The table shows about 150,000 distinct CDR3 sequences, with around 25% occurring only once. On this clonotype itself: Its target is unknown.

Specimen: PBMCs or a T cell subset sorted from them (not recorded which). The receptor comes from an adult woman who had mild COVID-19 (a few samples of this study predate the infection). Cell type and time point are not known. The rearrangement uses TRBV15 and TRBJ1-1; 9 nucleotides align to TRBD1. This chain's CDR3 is CATSTHGQGLPRAFF. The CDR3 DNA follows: TGTGCCACCAGCACCCACGGACAGGGGCTTCCTAGAGCTTTCTTT.